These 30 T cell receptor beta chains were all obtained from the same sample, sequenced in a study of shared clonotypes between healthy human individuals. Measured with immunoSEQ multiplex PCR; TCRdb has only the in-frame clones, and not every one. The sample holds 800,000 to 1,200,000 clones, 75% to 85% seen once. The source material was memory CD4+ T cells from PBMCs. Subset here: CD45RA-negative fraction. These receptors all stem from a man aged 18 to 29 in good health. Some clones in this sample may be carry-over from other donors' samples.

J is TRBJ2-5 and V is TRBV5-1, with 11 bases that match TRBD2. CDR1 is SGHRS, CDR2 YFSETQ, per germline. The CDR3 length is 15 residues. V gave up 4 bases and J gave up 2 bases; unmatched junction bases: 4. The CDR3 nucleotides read TGCGCCAGCAGCAAGGGACTAGCGGCACAAGAGACCCAGTACTTC. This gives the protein CASSKGLAAQETQYF.

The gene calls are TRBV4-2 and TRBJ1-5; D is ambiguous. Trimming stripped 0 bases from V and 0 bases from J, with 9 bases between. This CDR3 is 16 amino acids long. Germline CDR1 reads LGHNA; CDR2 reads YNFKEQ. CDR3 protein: CASSQDGQYSNQPQHF. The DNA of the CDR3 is TGTGCCAGCAGCCAAGATGGGCAGTATAGCAATCAGCCCCAGCATTTT.

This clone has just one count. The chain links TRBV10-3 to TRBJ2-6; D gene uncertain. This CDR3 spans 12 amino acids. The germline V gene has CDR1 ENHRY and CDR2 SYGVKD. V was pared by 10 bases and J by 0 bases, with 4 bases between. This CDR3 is CATDSGANVLTF. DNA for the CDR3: TGTGCCACGGACTCTGGGGCCAACGTCCTGACTTTC.

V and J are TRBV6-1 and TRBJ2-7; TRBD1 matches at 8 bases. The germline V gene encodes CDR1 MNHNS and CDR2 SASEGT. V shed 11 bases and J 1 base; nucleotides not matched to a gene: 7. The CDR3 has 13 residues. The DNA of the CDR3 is TGTGCCTGTAGACAGGGGACGTCCTACGAGCAGTACTTC. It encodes CACRQGTSYEQYF.

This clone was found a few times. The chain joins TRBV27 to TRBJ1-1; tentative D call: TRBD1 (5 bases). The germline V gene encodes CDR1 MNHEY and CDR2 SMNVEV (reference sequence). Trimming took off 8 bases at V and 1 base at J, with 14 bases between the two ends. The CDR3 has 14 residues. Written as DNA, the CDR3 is TGTGCCAGCTCTAGGGGAATCAGGAACACTGAAGCTTTCTTT. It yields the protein CASSRGIRNTEAFF.

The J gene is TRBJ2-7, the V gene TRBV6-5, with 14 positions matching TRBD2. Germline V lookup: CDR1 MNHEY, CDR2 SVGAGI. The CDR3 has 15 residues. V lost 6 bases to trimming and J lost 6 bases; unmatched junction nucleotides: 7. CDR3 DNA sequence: TGTGCCAGCAGCCAGACGACTAGCGGGAGGGCCGAGCAGTACTTC. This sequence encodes CASSQTTSGRAEQYF.

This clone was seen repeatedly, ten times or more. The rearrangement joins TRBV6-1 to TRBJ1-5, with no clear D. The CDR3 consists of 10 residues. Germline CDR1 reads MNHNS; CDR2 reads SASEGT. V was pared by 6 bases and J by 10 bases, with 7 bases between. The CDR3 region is CASSGGPQHF. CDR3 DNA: TGTGCCAGCAGCGGCGGTCCCCAGCATTTT.

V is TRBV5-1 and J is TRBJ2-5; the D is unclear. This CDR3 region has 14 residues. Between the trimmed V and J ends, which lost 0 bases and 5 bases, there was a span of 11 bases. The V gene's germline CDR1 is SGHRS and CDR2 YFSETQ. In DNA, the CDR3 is TGCGCCAGCAGCTTGGAAAGGACCGGGGAGACCCAGTACTTC. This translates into CASSLERTGETQYF.

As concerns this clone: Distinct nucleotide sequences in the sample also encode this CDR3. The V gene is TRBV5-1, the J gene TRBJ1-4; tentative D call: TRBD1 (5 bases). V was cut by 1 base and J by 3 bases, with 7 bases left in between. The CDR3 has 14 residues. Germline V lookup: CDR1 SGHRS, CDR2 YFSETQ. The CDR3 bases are TGCGCCAGCAGCTTGCAGGGTTCTAATGAAAAACTGTTTTTT. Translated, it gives CASSLQGSNEKLFF.

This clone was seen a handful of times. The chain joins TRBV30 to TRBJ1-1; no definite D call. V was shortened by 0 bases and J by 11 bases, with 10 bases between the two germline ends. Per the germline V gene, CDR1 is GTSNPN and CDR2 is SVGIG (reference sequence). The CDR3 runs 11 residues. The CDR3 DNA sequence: TGTGCCTGGAGTGTACCTACTTGGGCTTTCTTT. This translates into CAWSVPTWAFF. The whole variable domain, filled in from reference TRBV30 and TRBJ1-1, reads SQTIHQWPATLVQPVGSPLSLECTVEGTSNPNLYWYRQAAGRGLQLLFYSVGIGQISSEVPQNLSASRPQDRQFILSSKKLLLSDSGFYLCAWSVPTWAFFGQGTRLTVV.

CDR3 sequence reads: CAEGDSRTPVYTF. CDR3 sequence (DNA): TGTGCCGAAGGAGATTCCAGGACCCCAGTCTACACCTTC. This chain connects TRBV7-9 to TRBJ1-2, with unresolved D. Deletions cut 11 bases from V and 10 bases from J, with 23 bases between. CDR3 length equals 13 residues. Germline lookup yields CDR1 SEHNR and CDR2 FQNEAQ (reference sequence). The variable domain in full, with the rest retrieved from reference TRBV7-9 and TRBJ1-2, is DTGVSQNPRHKITKRGQNVTFRCDPISEHNRLYWYRQTLGQGPEFLTYFQNEAQLEKSRLLSDRFSAERPKGSFSTLEIQRTEQGDSAMYLCAEGDSRTPVYTFGSGTRLTVV.

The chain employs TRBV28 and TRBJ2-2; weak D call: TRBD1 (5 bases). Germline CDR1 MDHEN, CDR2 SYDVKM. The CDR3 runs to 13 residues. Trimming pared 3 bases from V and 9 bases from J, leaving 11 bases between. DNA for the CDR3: TGTGCCAGCAGTTTTAACGCAGGGCGGGAGCTGTTTTTT. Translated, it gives CASSFNAGRELFF.

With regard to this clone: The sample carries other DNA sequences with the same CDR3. This CDR3 is CASSSGRTNQPQHF. DNA for the CDR3: TGTGCCAGCAGCTCTGGACGGACGAATCAGCCCCAGCATTTT. The chain carries TRBV5-8 and TRBJ1-5; D ambiguous. The CDR3 runs 14 residues. Trimming removed 3 bases at V and 4 bases at J, with 11 bases between. Germline loops: CDR1 SGHTS, CDR2 YDEGEE. Full variable domain (missing parts from reference TRBV5-8 and TRBJ1-5): EAGVTQSPTHLIKTRGQQATLRCSPISGHTSVYWYQQALGLGLQFLLWYDEGEERNRGNFPPRFSGRQFPNYSSELNVNALELEDSALYLCASSSGRTNQPQHFGDGTRLSIL.

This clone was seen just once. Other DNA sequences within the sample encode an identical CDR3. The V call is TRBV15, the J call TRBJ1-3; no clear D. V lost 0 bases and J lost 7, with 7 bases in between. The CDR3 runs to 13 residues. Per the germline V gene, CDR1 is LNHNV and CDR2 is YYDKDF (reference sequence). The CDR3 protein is CATSRDRRNTIYF. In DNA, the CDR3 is TGTGCCACCAGCAGAGATCGCAGGAACACCATATATTTT. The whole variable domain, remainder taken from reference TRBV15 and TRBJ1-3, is DAMVIQNPRYQVTQFGKPVTLSCSQTLNHNVMYWYQQKSSQAPKLLFHYYDKDFNNEADTPDNFQSRRPNTSFCFLDIRSPGLGDTAMYLCATSRDRRNTIYFGEGSWLTVV.

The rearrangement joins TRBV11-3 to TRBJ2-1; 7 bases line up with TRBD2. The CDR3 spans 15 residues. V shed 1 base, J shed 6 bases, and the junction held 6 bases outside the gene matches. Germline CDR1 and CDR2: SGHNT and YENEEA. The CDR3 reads CASSLGGDYFNEQFF. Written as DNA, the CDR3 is TGTGCCAGCAGCTTAGGGGGGGACTATTTCAATGAGCAGTTCTTC.

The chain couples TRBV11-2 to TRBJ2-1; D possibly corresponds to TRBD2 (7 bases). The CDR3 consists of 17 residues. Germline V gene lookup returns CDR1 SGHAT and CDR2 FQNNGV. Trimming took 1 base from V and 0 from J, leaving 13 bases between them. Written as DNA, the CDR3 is TGTGCCAGCAGCTTAGTTGGCGGGGGCGTCTCCTACAATGAGCAGTTCTTC. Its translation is CASSLVGGGVSYNEQFF.

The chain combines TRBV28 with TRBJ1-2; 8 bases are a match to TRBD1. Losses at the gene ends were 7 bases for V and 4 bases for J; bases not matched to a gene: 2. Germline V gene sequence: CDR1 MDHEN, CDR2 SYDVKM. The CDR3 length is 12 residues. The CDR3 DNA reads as TGTGCCAGCAACGGACAGGGCTATGGCTACACCTTC. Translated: CASNGQGYGYTF.

The DNA of the CDR3 is TGTGCCAGCAGCTTAGGACGTACCTACGAGCAGTACTTC. Amino acids: CASSLGRTYEQYF. The chain joins TRBV7-8 to TRBJ2-7; D gene ambiguous. Germline V gene sequence: CDR1 SGHVS, CDR2 FQNEAQ. The CDR3 extends over 13 amino acids. V lost 1 base and J lost 2, with 6 bases in between. Looking up the rest from reference TRBV7-8 and TRBJ2-7 gives the full variable domain: GAGVSQSPRYKVAKRGQDVALRCDPISGHVSLFWYQQALGQGPEFLTYFQNEAQLDKSGLPSDRFFAERPEGSVSTLKIQRTQQEDSAVYLCASSLGRTYEQYFGPGTRLTVT.

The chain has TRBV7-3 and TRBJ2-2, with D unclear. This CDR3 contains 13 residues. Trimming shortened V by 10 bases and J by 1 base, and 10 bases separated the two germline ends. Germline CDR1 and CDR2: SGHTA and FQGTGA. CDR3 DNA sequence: TGTGCCACAAGTTTGGGGAACACCGGGGAGCTGTTTTTT. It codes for CATSLGNTGELFF.

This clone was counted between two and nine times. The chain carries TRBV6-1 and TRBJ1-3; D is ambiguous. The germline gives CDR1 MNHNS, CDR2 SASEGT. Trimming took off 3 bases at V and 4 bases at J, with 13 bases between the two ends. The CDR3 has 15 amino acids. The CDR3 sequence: CASSEVPGRGNTIYF. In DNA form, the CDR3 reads TGTGCCAGCAGTGAGGTTCCGGGGAGAGGAAACACCATATATTTT.

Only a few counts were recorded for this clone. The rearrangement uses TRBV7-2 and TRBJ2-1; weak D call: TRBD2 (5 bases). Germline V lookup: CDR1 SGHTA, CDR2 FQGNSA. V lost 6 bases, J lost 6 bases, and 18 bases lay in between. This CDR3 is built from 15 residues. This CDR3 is CASSLLPGSPNEQFF. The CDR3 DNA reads TGTGCCAGCAGTCTACTCCCGGGGTCTCCCAATGAGCAGTTCTTC.

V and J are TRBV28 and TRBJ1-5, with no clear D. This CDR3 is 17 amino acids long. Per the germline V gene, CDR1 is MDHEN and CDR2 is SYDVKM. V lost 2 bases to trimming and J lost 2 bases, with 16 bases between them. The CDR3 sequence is CASSLPRARGGNQPQHF. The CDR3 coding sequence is TGTGCCAGCAGTTTACCCCGGGCCCGGGGAGGCAATCAGCCCCAGCATTTT.

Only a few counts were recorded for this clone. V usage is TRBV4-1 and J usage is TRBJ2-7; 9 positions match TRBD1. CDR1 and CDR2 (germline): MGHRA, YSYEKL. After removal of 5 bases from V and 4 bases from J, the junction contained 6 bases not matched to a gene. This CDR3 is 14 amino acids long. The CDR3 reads CASSAGTGNYEQYF. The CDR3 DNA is TGCGCCAGCAGCGCCGGGACAGGGAATTACGAGCAGTACTTC.

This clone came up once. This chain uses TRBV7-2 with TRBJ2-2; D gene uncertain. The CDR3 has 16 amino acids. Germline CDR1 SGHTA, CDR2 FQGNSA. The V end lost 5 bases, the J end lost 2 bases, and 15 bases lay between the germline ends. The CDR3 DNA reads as TGTGCCAGCAGCCCACCTGAGACGGCCAACACCGGGGAGCTGTTTTTT. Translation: CASSPPETANTGELFF.

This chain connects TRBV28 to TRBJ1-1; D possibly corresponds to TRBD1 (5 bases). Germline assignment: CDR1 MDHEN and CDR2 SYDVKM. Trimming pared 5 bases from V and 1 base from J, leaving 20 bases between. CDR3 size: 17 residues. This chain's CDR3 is CASSGSLGLGANTEAFF. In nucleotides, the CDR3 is TGTGCCAGCAGTGGATCCTTGGGTCTTGGGGCGAACACTGAAGCTTTCTTT.

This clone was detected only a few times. The CDR3 DNA reads as TGTGCCTGGAGTGTTCTACAGGAAAGCACTGAAGCTTTCTTT. Encoded protein: CAWSVLQESTEAFF. The rearrangement uses TRBV30 and TRBJ1-1; TRBD1 is a possible D gene (5 bases). This CDR3 contains 14 residues. V lost 0 bases to trimming and J lost 4 bases, with 12 bases between them. CDR1 is GTSNPN and CDR2 is SVGIG in the germline V gene (reference sequence).

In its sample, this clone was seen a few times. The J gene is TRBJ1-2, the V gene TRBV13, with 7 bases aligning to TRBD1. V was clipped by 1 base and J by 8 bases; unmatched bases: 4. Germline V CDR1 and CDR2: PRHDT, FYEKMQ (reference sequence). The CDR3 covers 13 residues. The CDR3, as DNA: TGTGCCAGCAGCTTAGCGAGGGGGCGAGGCTACACCTTC. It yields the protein CASSLARGRGYTF.

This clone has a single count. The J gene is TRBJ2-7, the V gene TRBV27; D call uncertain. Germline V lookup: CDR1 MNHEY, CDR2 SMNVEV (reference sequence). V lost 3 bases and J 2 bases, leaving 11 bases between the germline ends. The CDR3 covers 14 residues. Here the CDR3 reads CASSLRTVPYEQYF. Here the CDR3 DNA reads TGTGCCAGCAGTTTGCGGACGGTTCCCTACGAGCAGTACTTC.

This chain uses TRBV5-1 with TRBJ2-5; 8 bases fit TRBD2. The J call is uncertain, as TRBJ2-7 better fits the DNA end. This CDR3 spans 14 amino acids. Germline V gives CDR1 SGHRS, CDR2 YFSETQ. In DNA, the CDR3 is TGCGCCAGCAGCGGTATGGCGGGGGGCTACGAGCAGTACTTC. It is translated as CASSGMAGGYEQYF.

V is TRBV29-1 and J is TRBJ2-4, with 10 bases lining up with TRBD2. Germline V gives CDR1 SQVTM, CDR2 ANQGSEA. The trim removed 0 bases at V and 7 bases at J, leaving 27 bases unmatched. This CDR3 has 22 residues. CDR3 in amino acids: CSVEEEPGLAGVMRSDYNIQYF. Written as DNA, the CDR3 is TGCAGCGTTGAAGAAGAGCCGGGTCTAGCGGGAGTAATGAGGTCGGATTATAACATTCAGTACTTC. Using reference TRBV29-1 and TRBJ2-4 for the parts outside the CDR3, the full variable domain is SAVISQKPSRDICQRGTSLTIQCQVDSQVTMMFWYRQQPGQSLTLIATANQGSEATYESGFVIDKFPISRPNLTFSTLTVSNMSPEDSSIYLCSVEEEPGLAGVMRSDYNIQYFGAGTRLSVL.